One sample yielded the 25 T cell receptor beta chains listed below, sequenced in a study of T cells in Graves' hyperthyroidism and ophthalmopathy. Amplification of TCR beta CDR3 regions was performed using RNA transcripts as template. The HTBI primer set served for first-round RT-PCR of the TCR CDR3. Each CDR3 protein gets one entry after TCRdb re-called the multiplex PCR reads with MiXCR. Seen here are 640,000 or so distinct CDR3 sequences, 14% observed once, and the top ten hold roughly 7.7%. The sample was blood. The receptors here all came from a woman aged 18-30 years with Graves' ophthalmopathy.

This clonotype was observed at least ten times. The rearrangement links TRBV28 to TRBJ2-1, with no clear D. V dropped 7 bases and J dropped 4 bases, with 14 bases sitting between them. The CDR3 runs 14 residues. CDR1 and CDR2 from the germline V gene are MDHEN and SYDVKM. The CDR3 bases are TGTGCCAGCAAAGGCCTCCAAAGGTACAATGAGCAGTTCTTC. Translation: CASKGLQRYNEQFF.

There are many counts of this clonotype. CDR3 in DNA: TGCAGTGCTAGGGACCAGCGGGGAGACTTAGCCAAAAACATTCAGTACTTC. It is translated as CSARDQRGDLAKNIQYF. This chain connects TRBV20-1 to TRBJ2-4, with 7 bases fitting TRBD2. There are 17 residues in the CDR3. Trimming removed 3 bases from V and 0 bases from J; junction bases left unmatched: 11. The germline gives CDR1 DFQATT, CDR2 SNEGSKA (reference sequence).

The CDR3 here is CASSQETGGALETQYF. CDR3 coding DNA: TGCGCCAGCAGCCAAGAGACAGGGGGCGCTTTAGAGACCCAGTACTTC. The chain recombines TRBV4-3 with TRBJ2-5, with 10 bases lining up with TRBD1. Germline trimming cut 0 bases from V and 4 bases from J; bases unmatched to any gene: 5. The CDR3 is 16 residues long. Germline loops: CDR1 LGHNA, CDR2 YSLEER.

This clonotype was observed at least ten times. The chain combines TRBV20-1 with TRBJ2-7; 9 bases map to TRBD2. V dropped 6 bases and J dropped 5; count of bases not matched to a gene: 11. The CDR3 spans 14 residues. The germline gives CDR1 DFQATT, CDR2 SNEGSKA (reference sequence). CDR3 region: CSAGPGLALDEQYF. The CDR3 DNA sequence: TGCAGTGCCGGACCGGGACTAGCCCTAGACGAGCAGTACTTC.

The sample holds many counts of this clonotype. The V and J genes are TRBV6-1 and TRBJ1-6; D may be TRBD1 (5 bases). The germline V gene encodes CDR1 MNHNS and CDR2 SASEGT. V gave up 5 bases and J gave up 5 bases, with 13 bases separating them. The CDR3 length is 15 residues. CDR3 sequence reads: CASSPRDGDNSPLHF. CDR3 nucleotides: TGTGCCAGCAGTCCCCGGGACGGAGATAATTCACCCCTCCACTTT.

This clonotype was seen many times. The chain uses TRBV12-3 or TRBV12-4 and TRBJ2-1; 9 nucleotides agree with TRBD1. V was clipped by 5 bases and J by 4 bases; unmatched bases: 6. The CDR3 extends over 15 amino acids. The CDR3 sequence is CASSPGTGFYNEQFF. Here the CDR3 DNA reads TGTGCCAGCAGTCCCGGGACAGGGTTTTACAATGAGCAGTTCTTC.

This clonotype was recorded at least ten times. CDR3 DNA sequence: TGCAGCGTTTTATCTTGGACAGGGCCTCGGGAGCAGTACTTC. The encoded protein is CSVLSWTGPREQYF. V gene TRBV29-1 combines with J gene TRBJ2-7; TRBD1 aligns across 8 bases. This CDR3 region has 14 residues. The germline CDR1 and CDR2 sequences are SQVTM and ANQGSEA. The V and J ends lost 5 bases and 7 bases, in that order; junction bases with no gene match: 13.

This clonotype was observed many times. The chain combines TRBV7-2 with TRBJ2-5; 7 bases fit TRBD2. This CDR3 has 15 residues. V was pared by 5 bases and J by 9 bases, with 15 bases of the junction left unmatched. Germline assignment: CDR1 SGHTA and CDR2 FQGNSA. The CDR3 here is CASSPSGAPKSSQYF. CDR3 nucleotide sequence: TGTGCCAGCAGCCCAAGCGGGGCCCCTAAGTCGTCCCAGTACTTC.

This clonotype was found many times. This chain connects TRBV7-2 to TRBJ2-1, with 11 bases identical to TRBD2. V gave up 1 base and J gave up 7 bases; unmatched junction bases: 9. The CDR3 length is 17 residues. CDR1 is SGHTA and CDR2 is FQGNSA in the germline V gene. CDR3 residues: CASSLGVAGGQGNEQFF. The CDR3 bases are TGTGCCAGCAGCTTAGGGGTAGCGGGAGGGCAGGGAAATGAGCAGTTCTTC.

This clonotype was counted many times. The chain carries TRBV20-1 and TRBJ1-1; D is possibly TRBD1 (5 bases). The CDR3 consists of 13 residues. Between the trimmed V and J ends, which lost 6 bases and 1 base, there was a span of 12 bases. Germline V gene sequence: CDR1 DFQATT, CDR2 SNEGSKA (reference sequence). CDR3 bases: TGCAGTGCCGGGGACTTGCCGAACACTGAAGCTTTCTTT. This translates into CSAGDLPNTEAFF.

In its sample, this clonotype was seen many times. The chain joins TRBV20-1 to TRBJ2-3, with D unclear. The CDR3 extends over 13 amino acids. Germline values: CDR1 DFQATT, CDR2 SNEGSKA (reference sequence). V lost 3 bases and J lost 6, with 13 bases in between. CDR3 region: CSARGDKLDTQYF. In DNA form, the CDR3 reads TGCAGTGCTAGGGGCGACAAGCTGGATACGCAGTATTTT.

The CDR3 bases are TGTGCCAGCAGTTCGGATTCAACAGGGAACACTGAAGCTTTCTTT. Translated, it gives CASSSDSTGNTEAFF. The chain joins TRBV12-3 or TRBV12-4 to TRBJ1-1; possible D gene TRBD1, 5 bases. CDR3 size: 15 residues. Trimming pared 4 bases from V and 1 base from J, leaving 13 bases between.

This rearrangement joins TRBV7-3 to TRBJ2-7; 9 nucleotides agree with TRBD2. From germline, CDR1 is SGHTA and CDR2 FQGTGA. This CDR3 has 14 residues. V trimming: 5 bases; J trimming: 4 bases; junction bases outside the gene matches: 6. The CDR3, as DNA: TGTGCCAGCAGCCAAGGACTAGCGAATTACGAGCAGTACTTC. Translating it yields CASSQGLANYEQYF.

The gene calls are TRBV11-2 and TRBJ2-2; TRBD1 might be the D (6 bases). The CDR3 sequence is 16 residues long. The V end was cut by 1 base, the J end by 2 bases, with 11 bases between. Germline CDR1 and CDR2: SGHAT and FQNNGV. The CDR3 region has the DNA TGTGCCAGCAGCTTAGGGTGGGGGACAAACACCGGGGAGCTGTTTTTT. Its protein product is CASSLGWGTNTGELFF.

The chain couples TRBV6-2 or TRBV6-3 to TRBJ1-5; no clear D gene. V lost 6 bases and J lost 7, with 13 bases in between. Germline V gene lookup returns CDR1 MNHEY and CDR2 SVGEGT. The CDR3 extends over 13 amino acids. CDR3 amino acids: CASRRRAAQPQHF. CDR3 nucleotides: TGTGCCAGCAGGCGACGGGCAGCACAGCCCCAGCATTTT.

The chain combines TRBV2 with TRBJ2-7; D perhaps matches TRBD1 (8 bases). Germline values: CDR1 SNHLY, CDR2 FYNNEI. V lost 7 bases and J lost 0, with 16 bases in between. The CDR3 length is 15 residues. The CDR3, as DNA: TGTGCCAGCACTGGACAGGGAGGGGGCTCCTACGAGCAGTACTTC. Amino acids: CASTGQGGGSYEQYF.

This clonotype was counted at least ten times. The chain has TRBV12-3 or TRBV12-4 and TRBJ1-5; possible D gene TRBD1, 5 bases. V was clipped by 3 bases and J by 7 bases, with 13 bases between them. The CDR3 loop spans 14 amino acids. The CDR3 sequence: CASSFMEGRQPQHF. The CDR3 DNA follows: TGTGCCAGCAGTTTCATGGAGGGGAGGCAGCCCCAGCATTTT.

In its sample, this clonotype was seen many times. The chain couples TRBV30 to TRBJ2-7; TRBD1 is a possible D gene (5 bases). V lost 4 bases and J 3 bases, leaving 7 bases between the germline ends. CDR3 length: 11 amino acids. Germline V gene sequence: CDR1 GTSNPN, CDR2 SVGIG (reference sequence). CDR3 nucleotide sequence: TGTGCCTGGAATAGGGGCTACGAGCAGTACTTC. As protein: CAWNRGYEQYF. Together with reference TRBV30 and TRBJ2-7, the CDR3 gives the full variable domain: SQTIHQWPATLVQPVGSPLSLECTVEGTSNPNLYWYRQAAGRGLQLLFYSVGIGQISSEVPQNLSASRPQDRQFILSSKKLLLSDSGFYLCAWNRGYEQYFGPGTRLTVT.

As DNA, the CDR3 is TGTGCCAGCCGACTAGCGGGAGAGTTTGAGCAGTTCTTC. Translated, it gives CASRLAGEFEQFF. The rearrangement links TRBV5-8 to TRBJ2-1; 12 bases fit TRBD2. After removal of 7 bases from V and 9 bases from J, the junction contained 5 bases not matched to a gene. CDR1 SGHTS and CDR2 YDEGEE come from the germline V gene. This CDR3 contains 13 residues.

This clonotype was observed many times. The V gene is TRBV24-1, the J gene TRBJ2-1; 8 bases map to TRBD2. The CDR3 contains 15 residues. Trimming took 1 base from V and 7 from J; bases not matched to a gene: 5. Germline CDR1 reads KGHDR; CDR2 reads SFDVKD. In nucleotides, the CDR3 is TGTGCCACCAGTGATTTCGCGGGAGGCCGGAATGAGCAGTTCTTC. Translation gives CATSDFAGGRNEQFF.

CDR3 sequence reads: CSARGESNTGELFF. In DNA, the CDR3 is TGCAGTGCTAGGGGGGAGTCGAACACCGGGGAGCTGTTTTTT. The chain joins TRBV20-1 to TRBJ2-2; perhaps D is TRBD1 or TRBD2 (5 bases each). Germline assignment: CDR1 DFQATT and CDR2 SNEGSKA (reference sequence). The CDR3 runs 14 residues. With 3 bases removed from V and 0 bases from J, the gap between germline ends came to 8 bases.

This clonotype was seen a few times. In DNA, the CDR3 is TGCGCCAGCAGCTTGGCGTGGGGGAGCTCTGAAGCTTTCTTT. Protein product: CASSLAWGSSEAFF. The chain uses TRBV5-1 and TRBJ1-1, with D possibly matching TRBD1 (5 bases). Per the germline V gene, CDR1 is SGHRS and CDR2 is YFSETQ. V shed 0 bases and J shed 6 bases, with 12 bases lying between them. The CDR3 loop spans 14 amino acids. Based on the CDR3 plus reference TRBV5-1 and TRBJ1-1, the full variable domain is KAGVTQTPRYLIKTRGQQVTLSCSPISGHRSVSWYQQTPGQGLQFLFEYFSETQRNKGNFPGRFSGRQFSNSRSEMNVSTLELGDSALYLCASSLAWGSSEAFFGQGTRLTVV.

This clonotype was observed a handful of times. V usage is TRBV9 and J usage is TRBJ2-3, with TRBD2 matching over 8 bases. The J segment lost 3 bases and the V segment lost 1 base, leaving 7 bases of the junction unmatched. Germline CDR1 and CDR2: SGDLS and YYNGEE. The CDR3 covers 16 residues. CDR3 nucleotides: TGTGCCAGCAGCGTATCCGGGAGGGCCAGGACAGATACGCAGTATTTT. It codes for CASSVSGRARTDTQYF.

This clonotype has a count of ten or more. V usage is TRBV12-3 or TRBV12-4 and J usage is TRBJ2-5; D possibly corresponds to TRBD1 (5 bases). This CDR3 spans 14 amino acids. Between the trimmed V and J ends, which lost 5 bases and 1 base, there was a span of 11 bases. This CDR3 reads CASSARVAQETQYF. The CDR3 bases are TGTGCCAGCAGTGCCAGGGTAGCCCAAGAGACCCAGTACTTC.

This clonotype was counted ten times or more. The DNA for the CDR3 is TGTGCCAGCAGCTTCCGTCCACTAGCGGGAGGATTCCAAGAGACCCAGTACTTC. Protein product: CASSFRPLAGGFQETQYF. This sequence joins TRBV7-2 and TRBJ2-5; TRBD2 aligns across 12 bases. The CDR3 runs 18 residues. The V gene's germline CDR1 is SGHTA and CDR2 FQGNSA. Losses at the gene ends were 3 bases for V and 1 base for J; bases not matched to a gene: 9.